This T cell receptor beta chain was identified during a study of spatial heterogeneity in lung cancer. Using its own MiXCR run on the 5' RACE reads, TCRdb lists one record per CDR3 protein. The table has roughly 1,400 distinct CDR3 sequences, 13% seen once. By its share, this clonotype is large. This sample's time point: sample taken at primary tumor resection. Germline V lookup: CDR1 SGHVS, CDR2 FNYEAQ. V gave up 3 bases and J gave up 1 base, with 9 bases separating them. The CDR3 runs 14 residues. Specimen: normal lung tissue next to the tumor, collected at surgery. The genes are TRBV7-6 and TRBJ1-1; a possible D gene is TRBD1 (5 bases). The sequence came from a male donor with early-stage non-small cell lung cancer. The CDR3 sequence: CASSLAGANTEAFF. In DNA, the CDR3 is TGTGCCAGCAGCTTGGCCGGGGCGAACACTGAAGCTTTCTTT.